The rows below give T cell receptor beta chains drawn from one sample of a study of vaccination and CD4 T cells after COVID-19. TCRdb re-analysed the PCR reads in MiXCR, keeping a single row per CDR3 protein. Among about 19,000 distinct CDR3 sequences listed, around three fifths were seen once. The sequencing here drew on CD4+ T cells from blood, taken after SARS-CoV-2 vaccination. The receptors here all came from a human donor who had recovered from COVID-19. Each CDR3 is given with its conserved first and last residue. Fields, in order: J gene, D gene, V gene, clone size, CDR3 DNA, CDR3 protein. The D gene is left open where the match is weak. For some rows the clone size is stated as once, few or many, or as a class when expanded; others skip it.

>TRBJ1-6|.|TRBV7-9|.
TGTGCCAGCAGCTTGGCGGCAGAGGAGGCCCTCCACTTT
CASSLAAEEALHF
>TRBJ1-1|.|TRBV7-3|few
TGTGCCAGCAGCGACAACAGGGACACTGAAGCTTTCTTT
CASSDNRDTEAFF
>TRBJ2-1|TRBD2|TRBV2|.
TGTGCCAGCAGTCCCTGGACTAGCGCGCCGCTGTTCTTC
CASSPWTSAPLFF
>TRBJ1-5|TRBD1|TRBV28|few
TGTGCCAGCTCTTTGGGACAGAGAGAACAGCCCCAGCATTTT
CASSLGQREQPQHF
>TRBJ1-6|.|TRBV7-9|few
TGTGCCAGCAGCTTAGGGGGGTGGCAGGATTCACCCCTCCACTTT
CASSLGGWQDSPLHF
>TRBJ1-2|TRBD1|TRBV30|few
TGTGCCTGGGACAGGGGTAGAGGTGGCTACACCTTC
CAWDRGRGGYTF
>TRBJ2-3|.|TRBV6-2/TRBV6-3|.
TGTGCCAGCAGTTACTCAGGTGCAGTCACAGATACGCAGTATTTT
CASSYSGAVTDTQYF
>TRBJ2-3|.|TRBV7-9|.
TGTGCCAGCACCCACCGGGAATCGAGGCAGTATTTT
CASTHRESRQYF
>TRBJ1-1|.|TRBV19|.
TGTGCCAGTAGTATGAAGGGTTACGGAACTGAAGCTTTCTTT
CASSMKGYGTEAFF
>TRBJ1-2|TRBD1|TRBV6-2/TRBV6-3|.
TGTGCCAGCAGCCACGGGACAGGGGGCTTCGGCTACACCTTC
CASSHGTGGFGYTF
>TRBJ2-1|TRBD2|TRBV9|.
TGTGCCAGCAGCGCTAGCGGGACCTACAATGAGCAGTTCTTC
CASSASGTYNEQFF
>TRBJ2-7|.|TRBV7-2|.
TGTGCCAGCAGCCTAACCGGGCGACAGGCCCCGAACTTC
CASSLTGRQAPNF
>TRBJ2-7|.|TRBV21-1|few
TGTGCCAGCAGGAGAGGCTACGAGCAGTACTTC
CASRRGYEQYF
>TRBJ2-7|TRBD2|TRBV7-2|.
TGTGCCAGCAGCGTGTCCGGGACTAGCGGTGGGAACTCCTACGAGCAGTACTTC
CASSVSGTSGGNSYEQYF
>TRBJ2-2|TRBD1|TRBV2|few
TGTGCCAGCAGGGAACAGGGGGCCACCGGGGAGCTGTTTTTT
CASREQGATGELFF
>TRBJ2-3|.|TRBV10-3|.
TGTGCCATCAGTGAGTCCACAGGGAGGACAGATACGCAGTATTTT
CAISESTGRTDTQYF
>TRBJ2-5|.|TRBV3-1|.
TGTGCCAGCAGCCAAGGTGACGCGGCTGGGTTAGGGGCCCAGTACTTC
CASSQGDAAGLGAQYF
>TRBJ2-7|TRBD2|TRBV6-2/TRBV6-3|.
TGTGCCAGCAGTTACTCGGGGACTAGCACCTACGAGCAGTACTTC
CASSYSGTSTYEQYF
>TRBJ2-3|TRBD2|TRBV28|.
TGTGCCAGTAGCGGGCCTAGCACAGATACGCAGTATTTT
CASSGPSTDTQYF
>TRBJ2-7|TRBD1|TRBV2|few
TGTGCCAGCAGGCTGACAGGGGTGGGTCTCGAGCAGTACTTC
CASRLTGVGLEQYF
>TRBJ1-5|TRBD1|TRBV18|.
TGTGCCAGCTCAACAGGGACAGGGAGCTTTAGTCAGCCCCAGCATTTT
CASSTGTGSFSQPQHF
>TRBJ2-6|.|TRBV7-3|.
TGTGCCAGCAGCTTAGTCGCCGGGCCTCCATCGGGGGCCAACGTCCTGACTTTC
CASSLVAGPPSGANVLTF
>TRBJ2-1|TRBD2|TRBV27|.
TGTGCCAGCAGTTTATTTGGGACTAGCGCGGTGAACAATGAGCAGTTCTTC
CASSLFGTSAVNNEQFF
>TRBJ2-4|TRBD1|TRBV20-1|.
TGCAGTGCTAGATGGACAGGGGAAAACATTCAGTACTTC
CSARWTGENIQYF
>TRBJ1-5|.|TRBV4-1|.
TGCGCCAGCAGCCAAGCCGAATATAGCAATCAGCCCCAGCATTTT
CASSQAEYSNQPQHF
>TRBJ2-7|.|TRBV10-1|.
TGCGCCAGCACCCTTGGCCCCGTGAACGAGCAGTACTTC
CASTLGPVNEQYF
>TRBJ2-1|.|TRBV10-3|.
TGTGCCATCAGTGAGGACCGAGCGGGACACTCCTACAATGAGCAGTTCTTC
CAISEDRAGHSYNEQFF
>TRBJ2-1|.|TRBV21-1|.
TGTGCCAGCAGCACGATGACCATTAATGAGCAGTTCTTC
CASSTMTINEQFF
>TRBJ1-2|.|TRBV6-8|few
TGTGCCAGCAGTTCGAATGGCTACACCTTC
CASSSNGYTF
>TRBJ1-2|.|TRBV6-2/TRBV6-3|.
TGTGCCAGCAGTTACCGTAGATTAGATGGCTACACCTTC
CASSYRRLDGYTF
>TRBJ2-2|TRBD2|TRBV7-9|few
TGTGCCAGCAGCTCCCTCCCGGGACTAGCGGGCACCGGGGAGCTGTTTTTT
CASSSLPGLAGTGELFF
>TRBJ2-3|.|TRBV24-1|.
TGTGCCACCAGTGATGTGGCCCTTACCACAGATACGCAGTATTTT
CATSDVALTTDTQYF
>TRBJ2-5|TRBD1|TRBV6-2/TRBV6-3|.
TGTGCCAGCAGAGGACAGGGGGGTGTTGTAGAGACCCAGTACTTC
CASRGQGGVVETQYF
>TRBJ2-2|TRBD1|TRBV2|.
TGTGCCAGCAGAGGACAGGGATTGACCGGGGAGCTGTTTTTT
CASRGQGLTGELFF
>TRBJ1-2|TRBD1|TRBV5-5|.
TGTGCCAGCAGCTTGATTGGACAGGGGGCAAAGGGCTACACCTTC
CASSLIGQGAKGYTF
>TRBJ2-5|.|TRBV20-1|.
TGCAGTGCTAGAAGACCGAAAGAGACCCAGTACTTC
CSARRPKETQYF
>TRBJ2-3|.|TRBV4-2|.
TGTGCCAGCAGCCAAGAGGGGGGTTCCGATACGCAGTATTTT
CASSQEGGSDTQYF
>TRBJ1-6|TRBD1|TRBV6-1|.
TGTGCCAGCAGTGAAGCGCGGTGGCAGGGGGCCGGATCACCCCTCCACTTT
CASSEARWQGAGSPLHF
>TRBJ2-2|.|TRBV20-1|.
TGCAGTGCTAGAGATACATACGGGGGGAACACCGGGGAGCTGTTTTTT
CSARDTYGGNTGELFF
>TRBJ2-5|TRBD2|TRBV20-1|few
TGCAGTGCTAGAGTAGTACTAGCGGGCTACCAAGAGACCCAGTACTTC
CSARVVLAGYQETQYF